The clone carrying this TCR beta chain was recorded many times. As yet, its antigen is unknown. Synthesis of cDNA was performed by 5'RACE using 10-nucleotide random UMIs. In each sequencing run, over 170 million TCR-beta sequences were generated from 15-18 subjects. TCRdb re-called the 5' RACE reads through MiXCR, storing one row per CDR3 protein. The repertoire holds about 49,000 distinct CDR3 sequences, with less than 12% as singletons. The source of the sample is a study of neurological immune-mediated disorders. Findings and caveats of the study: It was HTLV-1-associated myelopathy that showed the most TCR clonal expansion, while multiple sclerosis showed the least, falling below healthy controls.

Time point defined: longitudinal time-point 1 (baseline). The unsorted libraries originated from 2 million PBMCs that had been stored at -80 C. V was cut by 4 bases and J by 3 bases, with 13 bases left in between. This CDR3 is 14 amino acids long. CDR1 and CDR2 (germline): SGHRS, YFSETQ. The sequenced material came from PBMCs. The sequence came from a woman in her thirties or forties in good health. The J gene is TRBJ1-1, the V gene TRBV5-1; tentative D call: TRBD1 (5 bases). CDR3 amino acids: CASSGDLSHTEAFF. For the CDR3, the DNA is TGCGCCAGCAGCGGGGACCTTAGTCACACTGAAGCTTTCTTT.